The clone carrying this TCR beta chain was detected only a few times. Its cognate antigen is unknown. CD8 T cells were positively selected from what remained after CD4 positive selection. This specimen belongs to a study of naive and memory T cell subsets. Study results and limitations: In CD4 and CD8 cells, diversity dropped from naive through EMRA. The power law exponent of TCR abundance differed between naive and memory cells.

This CDR3 has 15 amino acids. Germline V gene lookup returns CDR1 SGHTA and CDR2 FQGNSA. With 4 bases removed from V and 8 bases from J, the gap between germline ends came to 19 bases. The beta constant-region primer was an equimolar mix of two oligonucleotides covering TRBC1 and TRBC2. MiXCR, run by TCRdb on the UMI-ligation and nested PCR reads, gives a single entry per CDR3 protein. Among 70,000 to 95,000 distinct CDR3 sequences listed, approximately 6.5% were seen once. The sequenced sample was central memory CD4+ T cells from blood. This TCR came from a human donor in good health. This chain connects TRBV7-2 to TRBJ2-3, with D perhaps matching TRBD2 (7 bases). The CDR3 is CASSSGGPRGGTQYF. The CDR3 DNA is TGTGCCAGCAGCTCGGGGGGCCCCCGAGGGGGTACGCAGTATTTT.